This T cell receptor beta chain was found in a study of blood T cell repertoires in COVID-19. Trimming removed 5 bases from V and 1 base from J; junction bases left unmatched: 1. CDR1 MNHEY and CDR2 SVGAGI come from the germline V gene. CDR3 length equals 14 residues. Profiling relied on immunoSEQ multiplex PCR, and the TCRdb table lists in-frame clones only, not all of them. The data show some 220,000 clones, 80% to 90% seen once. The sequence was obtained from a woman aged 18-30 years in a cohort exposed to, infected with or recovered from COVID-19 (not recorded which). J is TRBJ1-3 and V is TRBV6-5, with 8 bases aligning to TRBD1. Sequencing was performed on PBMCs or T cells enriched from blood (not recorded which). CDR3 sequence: CASSTGGSGNTIYF. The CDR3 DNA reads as TGTGCCAGCAGTACAGGGGGTTCTGGAAACACCATATATTTT.